These T cell receptor beta chains were read from a single sample in a study of OX40 agonist ivuxolimab in advanced cancers. This table comes from immunoSEQ multiplex PCR, and its TCRdb copy is limited to in-frame clones, with some not included. This table holds around 60,000 clones, about 87% found once. The sample consisted of CD4+ or CD8+ T cells sorted from blood, taken in a trial of the OX40 agonist ivuxolimab. These receptor sequences come from an adult with an advanced solid tumor such as melanoma, head and neck, liver or kidney cancer. CDR3s include the opening cysteine and the closing phenylalanine or tryptophan. The D gene is left open where the match is weak. A clone size is listed for some rows: how often the clone was seen (once, few, many), or a class if it is expanded.

d_gene,j_gene,abundance,v_gene,CDR3nt,CDR3aa
TRBD1,TRBJ2-1,.,TRBV19,TGTGCCAGTAGTAGGGGACAGAACAATGAGCAGTTCTTC,CASSRGQNNEQFF
.,TRBJ1-2,.,TRBV5-5,TGTGCCAGCGCCCGGATGGTTACCTCCTATGGCTACACCTTC,CASARMVTSYGYTF
.,TRBJ2-6,.,TRBV6-1,TGTGCCAGCAGTGAATACGGGTTAGGGGCCAACGTCCTGACTTTC,CASSEYGLGANVLTF
.,TRBJ1-5,.,TRBV5-6,TGTGCCAGCAGCGCCGACAGCAATCAGCCCCAGCATTTT,CASSADSNQPQHF
TRBD1,TRBJ1-5,.,TRBV6-6,TGTGCCAGCAGTAAGGGACAGGGTGGAAATCAGCCCCAGCATTTT,CASSKGQGGNQPQHF
TRBD1,TRBJ1-5,.,TRBV6-1,TGTGCCAGCAGAGCCAGGGGGTTGGAGCCCCAGCATTTT,CASRARGLEPQHF
.,TRBJ1-2,.,TRBV4-2,TGTGCCAGCAGCCAAGATGGCAGAAGCTTTGGAGGCTACACCTTC,CASSQDGRSFGGYTF
.,TRBJ1-5,.,TRBV30,TGTGCCTGGAGTATGGGGCTTAGCAATCAGCCCCAGCATTTT,CAWSMGLSNQPQHF
.,TRBJ2-7,.,TRBV28,TGTGCCACCAATCCCGGCCTCCCGTGGGCCTACGAGCAGTACTTC,CATNPGLPWAYEQYF
.,TRBJ1-3,.,TRBV5-1,TGCGCCAGCAGCCTGCAGAGCTCTGGAAACACCATATATTTT,CASSLQSSGNTIYF
.,TRBJ2-7,.,TRBV27,TGTGCCAGCAGTATAACGGGCCGCCCAGGCGGCTACGAGCAGTACTTC,CASSITGRPGGYEQYF
TRBD1,TRBJ2-7,.,TRBV10-3,TGTGCCATCAATCCGGGACAGGGTTACGAGCAGTACTTC,CAINPGQGYEQYF
TRBD1,TRBJ2-2,.,TRBV10-3,TGTGCCATCAGTGAGTCGACAGGGGGCGGCGGGGAGCTGTTTTTT,CAISESTGGGGELFF
.,TRBJ2-2,.,TRBV10-3,TGTGCCATCACTGCACAGGGACCCGACACCGGGGAGCTGTTTTTT,CAITAQGPDTGELFF
TRBD1,TRBJ1-2,.,TRBV28,TGTGCCAGCACCATCGGACAGGGAAGAAGGGGCTACACCTTC,CASTIGQGRRGYTF
.,TRBJ2-7,.,TRBV28,TGTGCCAGCAGTTTAGGGGTCTACGAGCAGTACTTC,CASSLGVYEQYF
TRBD1,TRBJ1-2,.,TRBV7-2,TGTGCCAGCAGCTTAGTGGGGACAGGGGGATATGGCTACACCTTC,CASSLVGTGGYGYTF
.,TRBJ2-1,.,TRBV7-9,TGTGCCAGCAGGCAACGGACGACCTCTAACAATGAGCAGTTCTTC,CASRQRTTSNNEQFF
TRBD1,TRBJ2-1,.,TRBV6-1,TGTGCCAGCTACCCCCGGGACAGGGGGCTGACTGAGCAGTTCTTC,CASYPRDRGLTEQFF
.,TRBJ2-3,.,TRBV5-1,TGCGCCAGCAGCTTGGGGGGCACAGATACGCAGTATTTT,CASSLGGTDTQYF
.,TRBJ1-4,.,TRBV5-6,TGTGCCAGCAGCTCAGGGGTCCCGGCCGGAAAACTGTTTTTT,CASSSGVPAGKLFF
.,TRBJ1-5,once,TRBV5-8,TGTGCCAGCAGCTTGGGGTGGGCTCAGCCCCAGCATTTT,CASSLGWAQPQHF
TRBD1,TRBJ2-7,.,TRBV7-9,TGTGCCAGCAGCCGGACAGGGAGCCACGAGCAGTACTTC,CASSRTGSHEQYF
.,TRBJ1-1,.,TRBV5-4,TGTGCCAGCAGCTGGGGGGGACCGGTTTTTAGGGGCACTGAAGCTTTCTTT,CASSWGGPVFRGTEAFF
TRBD1,TRBJ1-1,.,TRBV7-9,TGTGCCAGCAACCTACAGGGGGCGAACACTGAAGCTTTCTTT,CASNLQGANTEAFF